A single sample is the source of the 27 T cell receptor beta chains below, sequenced in a study of shared clonotypes between healthy human individuals. Assay: immunoSEQ multiplex PCR; the TCRdb copy retains only in-frame clones and omits some. The top ten clones hold around 0.14% of a sample with more than 2,000,000 clones, 90% to 95% of them seen once. Sequences were obtained from naive CD4+ T cells sorted from blood. The subset is: CD45RA+ positively selected. The receptor source for this set is a man younger than 35 in good health.

The chain couples TRBV27 to TRBJ1-1; D is undetermined. V was cut by 6 bases and J by 1 base, with 12 bases left in between. Germline V gives CDR1 MNHEY, CDR2 SMNVEV (reference sequence). This CDR3 region has 14 residues. CDR3 nucleotides: TGTGCCAGCAGACCAACCGTCCAGAACACTGAAGCTTTCTTT. Protein product: CASRPTVQNTEAFF.

Concerning this clone: Within the sample, other DNA sequences also encode this same CDR3. The V call is TRBV10-3, the J call TRBJ2-7; D is perhaps TRBD1 (5 bases). V was pared by 2 bases and J by 3 bases, with 5 bases between. The CDR3 covers 12 residues. CDR1 and CDR2 (germline): ENHRY, SYGVKD. The CDR3 region is CAISERGYEQYF. The CDR3 region has the DNA TGTGCCATCAGTGAGAGGGGCTACGAGCAGTACTTC.

The sample holds one count of this clone. The chain carries TRBV30 and TRBJ2-1; D perhaps matches TRBD2 (6 bases). V was shortened by 2 bases and J by 7 bases, with 18 bases between the two germline ends. The CDR3 covers 15 residues. CDR1 and CDR2 (germline): GTSNPN, SVGIG (reference sequence). CDR3 protein: CAWSKGLALENEQFF. CDR3 bases: TGTGCCTGGAGTAAGGGGCTAGCGTTGGAGAATGAGCAGTTCTTC.

On this clone itself: Other DNA sequences in this specimen translate into the identical CDR3. The chain joins TRBV19 to TRBJ2-2; a weak D match, TRBD2 (5 bases). V was clipped by 0 bases and J by 4 bases, with 6 bases between them. CDR1 and CDR2 (germline): LNHDA, SQIVND (reference sequence). This CDR3 spans 14 amino acids. CDR3 coding DNA: TGTGCCAGTAGTATAGACCGGGGCACCGGGGAGCTGTTTTTT. As protein: CASSIDRGTGELFF.

V is TRBV10-1 and J is TRBJ1-3; D uncertain. The CDR3 spans 17 residues. Trimming took off 10 bases at V and 0 bases at J, with 22 bases between the two ends. Germline values: CDR1 WNHNN, CDR2 SYGVQD (reference sequence). In DNA form, the CDR3 reads TGCGCCAATAACAAAGGGAGCTGCCCTAGCTCTGGAAACACCATATATTTT. It codes for CANNKGSCPSSGNTIYF.

This clone occurred once. The genes are TRBV7-4 and TRBJ1-5, with a weak D call TRBD1 (5 bases). The CDR3 loop spans 16 amino acids. V shed 10 bases and J shed 0 bases, with 19 bases lying between them. Germline loops: CDR1 SGHVT, CDR2 SQSDAQ. The CDR3 DNA reads TGTGCCACCCGACGACTGGGGCTTACTAGCAATCAGCCCCAGCATTTT. This sequence encodes CATRRLGLTSNQPQHF.

This chain uses TRBV18 with TRBJ2-6; D is possibly TRBD1 (6 bases). The CDR3 is 15 amino acids. Trimming stripped 4 bases from V and 3 bases from J, with 10 bases between. Germline CDR1 reads KGHSH; CDR2 reads LQKENI. The CDR3 DNA follows: TGTGCCAGCTCACAAAACAGGGATGGGGCCAACGTCCTGACTTTC. Its translation: CASSQNRDGANVLTF.

V and J are TRBV5-8 and TRBJ2-6; 8 nucleotides agree with TRBD1. The CDR3 runs to 10 residues. V dropped 9 bases and J dropped 12; count of bases not matched to a gene: 2. Germline CDR1 and CDR2: SGHTS and YDEGEE. CDR3 loop: CATGTGVLTF. In nucleotides, the CDR3 is TGTGCCACCGGGACAGGCGTCCTGACTTTC.

The genes are TRBV2 and TRBJ2-7, with D possibly matching TRBD1 (6 bases). V lost 6 bases and J 5 bases, leaving 17 bases between the germline ends. Germline V lookup: CDR1 SNHLY, CDR2 FYNNEI. This CDR3 spans 14 amino acids. The DNA of the CDR3 is TGTGCCAGCAGACACAGGGACCACGTCGACGAGCAGTACTTC. Protein sequence: CASRHRDHVDEQYF.

About this clone itself: This CDR3 is also generated by other DNA sequences in the sample. The chain links TRBV5-1 to TRBJ1-3; D is undetermined. The CDR3 sequence is 13 residues long. Trimming pared 0 bases from V and 4 bases from J, leaving 5 bases between. CDR1 and CDR2 (germline): SGHRS, YFSETQ. CDR3 bases: TGCGCCAGCAGCTTGGGGTCCGGAAACACCATATATTTT. This gives the protein CASSLGSGNTIYF.

The rearrangement joins TRBV30 to TRBJ2-1; D gene uncertain. Germline CDR1 and CDR2: GTSNPN and SVGIG (reference sequence). Trimming took 2 bases from V and 8 from J, leaving 7 bases between them. The CDR3 length is 11 residues. The CDR3 protein is CAWSRIHEQFF. The CDR3 DNA is TGTGCCTGGAGTCGAATCCATGAGCAGTTCTTC.

The chain uses TRBV7-2 and TRBJ2-3, with a possible D match to TRBD1 (5 bases). The CDR3 spans 14 residues. V was shortened by 5 bases and J by 4 bases, with 13 bases between the two germline ends. Germline values: CDR1 SGHTA, CDR2 FQGNSA. The CDR3 nucleotides read TGTGCCAGCAGCCCTAGGGGCGCGCCAGATACGCAGTATTTT. Protein: CASSPRGAPDTQYF.

The chain carries TRBV6-4 and TRBJ2-1, with D perhaps being TRBD1 or TRBD2 (5 bases each). Germline assignment: CDR1 MRHNA and CDR2 SNTAGT. This CDR3 region has 14 residues. V lost 5 bases and J lost 8, with 16 bases in between. The CDR3 loop reads CASSPGRPLDEQFF. CDR3 DNA sequence: TGTGCCAGCAGTCCGGGACGACCTTTGGATGAGCAGTTCTTC.

The chain carries TRBV4-1 and TRBJ2-1, with 11 bases identical to TRBD2. The J segment lost 10 bases and the V segment lost 4 bases, leaving 12 bases of the junction unmatched. Germline CDR1 is MGHRA and CDR2 is YSYEKL. The CDR3 runs 16 residues. This CDR3 is CASSPNSGRALEEQFF. CDR3 coding DNA: TGCGCCAGCAGCCCTAATAGCGGGAGGGCACTGGAGGAGCAGTTCTTC.

J is TRBJ2-5 and V is TRBV18; D is perhaps TRBD1 (5 bases). V was pared by 0 bases and J by 5 bases, with 16 bases between. The CDR3 covers 16 residues. Germline V gene data show CDR1 as KGHSH and CDR2 as LQKENI. In DNA, the CDR3 is TGTGCCAGCTCACCACCGAGTGGACACCCAACCGAGACCCAGTACTTC. It yields the protein CASSPPSGHPTETQYF.

The rearrangement links TRBV6-1 to TRBJ1-5; D gene uncertain. This CDR3 has 13 residues. The V gene's germline CDR1 is MNHNS and CDR2 SASEGT. The V gene lost 1 base and the J gene lost 9 bases, with 10 bases spanning the gap. The CDR3 DNA sequence: TGTGCCAGCAGTGAAGGGGTGGGGTGGCCCCAGCATTTT. Translated, it gives CASSEGVGWPQHF.

In the case of this clone: Other DNA sequences within the sample encode an identical CDR3. The rearrangement joins TRBV5-1 to TRBJ2-1, with D uncertain. In germline, CDR1 is SGHRS, CDR2 YFSETQ. The CDR3 consists of 15 residues. V lost 2 bases and J 0 bases, leaving 9 bases between the germline ends. CDR3 protein: CASSLSGSSYNEQFF. Here the CDR3 DNA reads TGCGCCAGCAGCTTATCCGGCAGCTCCTACAATGAGCAGTTCTTC.

This clone was found once. The chain recombines TRBV10-2 with TRBJ2-5, with 7 bases lining up with TRBD2. The CDR3 is 14 residues long. V trimming: 7 bases; J trimming: 4 bases; junction bases outside the gene matches: 9. Germline V gene data show CDR1 as WSHSY and CDR2 as SAAADI. The chain's CDR3 is CASTFAGVGETQYF. In nucleotides, the CDR3 is TGCGCCAGCACCTTTGCGGGAGTAGGAGAGACCCAGTACTTC.

The rearrangement links TRBV6-5 to TRBJ2-1, with D possibly matching TRBD2 (7 bases). This CDR3 comprises 14 residues. V lost 6 bases and J 8 bases, leaving 17 bases between the germline ends. CDR1 is MNHEY, CDR2 SVGAGI, per germline. The CDR3 protein is CASRDDVGGDEQFF. The CDR3 nucleotides read TGTGCCAGCAGGGACGACGTAGGGGGGGATGAGCAGTTCTTC.

The J gene is TRBJ2-3, the V gene TRBV15, with D perhaps TRBD1 or TRBD2 (5 bases each). The CDR3 contains 14 residues. Per germline, CDR1 LNHNV and CDR2 YYDKDF (reference sequence). Deletions cut 1 base from V and 6 bases from J, with 11 bases between. As DNA, the CDR3 is TGTGCCACCAGCAGAGGGGTGGGGACGGATACGCAGTATTTT. Protein: CATSRGVGTDTQYF. The entire variable domain, with the rest obtained from reference TRBV15 and TRBJ2-3, is as follows: DAMVIQNPRYQVTQFGKPVTLSCSQTLNHNVMYWYQQKSSQAPKLLFHYYDKDFNNEADTPDNFQSRRPNTSFCFLDIRSPGLGDTAMYLCATSRGVGTDTQYFGPGTRLTVL.

The chain employs TRBV7-2 and TRBJ1-3; maybe TRBD1 (6 bases). CDR3 size: 14 residues. Trimming shortened V by 5 bases and J by 4 bases, and 12 bases separated the two germline ends. Germline CDR1 and CDR2: SGHTA and FQGNSA. The CDR3 coding sequence is TGTGCCAGCAGCATAAGGACAGAAGGAAACACCATATATTTT. Translated: CASSIRTEGNTIYF.

Only a few counts were recorded for this clone. Distinct nucleotide sequences in the sample also encode this CDR3. V gene TRBV18 combines with J gene TRBJ1-1; D gene unclear. The germline V gene encodes CDR1 KGHSH and CDR2 LQKENI. V dropped 3 bases and J dropped 1 base, with 3 bases sitting between them. The CDR3 loop spans 12 amino acids. CDR3 coding DNA: TGTGCCAGCTCACCCGCGAACACTGAAGCTTTCTTT. It yields the protein CASSPANTEAFF.

This chain links TRBV19 with TRBJ2-1; 8 nucleotides agree with TRBD2. The trim removed 5 bases at V and 0 bases at J, leaving 3 bases unmatched. The CDR3 totals 15 residues. Germline V gives CDR1 LNHDA, CDR2 SQIVND (reference sequence). This CDR3 reads CASSPGTSSYNEQFF. CDR3 in DNA: TGTGCCAGTAGTCCTGGGACTAGCTCCTACAATGAGCAGTTCTTC.

The chain carries TRBV2 and TRBJ1-2; 7 bases match TRBD1. The germline CDR1 and CDR2 sequences are SNHLY and FYNNEI. The CDR3 consists of 13 residues. J lost 7 bases, V lost 3 bases, and 5 bases had no gene match. CDR3 protein: CASSERDSRGYTF. CDR3 bases: TGTGCCAGCAGTGAGAGGGACAGCCGTGGCTACACCTTC.

The rearrangement links TRBV18 to TRBJ2-1, with D unresolved. The CDR3 is 13 amino acids. Germline V CDR1 and CDR2: KGHSH, LQKENI. The V end was cut by 6 bases, the J end by 8 bases, with 14 bases between. CDR3 sequence: CASSLAPPDEQFF. In nucleotides, the CDR3 is TGTGCCAGCTCTCTCGCCCCCCCAGATGAGCAGTTCTTC.

As regards this clone: This CDR3 is also generated by other DNA sequences in the sample. The chain employs TRBV6-5 and TRBJ2-5; 7 nucleotides line up with TRBD2. Trimming cost V 9 bases and J 5 bases; bases outside gene matches: 9. CDR3 length: 13 residues. Per germline, CDR1 MNHEY and CDR2 SVGAGI. CDR3 residues: CASSRGVGETQYF. The CDR3 region has the DNA TGTGCCAGTTCACGGGGGGTCGGGGAGACCCAGTACTTC.

A remark on this clone: At one boundary the junction diverges from the germline segment, which might be a read error. The chain carries TRBV6-5 and TRBJ1-1; D possibly corresponds to TRBD1 (6 bases). Germline V gene lookup returns CDR1 MNHEY and CDR2 SVGAGI. The CDR3 is 11 amino acids. The CDR3 here is CASSGQGRLEF. The CDR3 nucleotides are TGTGCCAGCAGTGGTCAGGGGCGCCTGGAGTTT.